The source of this T cell receptor beta chain is a study of molecular identifiers for immune sequencing clone quantification. TCRdb fed the PCR reads into MiXCR, producing one record per CDR3 protein. The data show about 330,000 distinct CDR3 sequences, roughly a quarter seen once. Germline-derived CDR1 and CDR2 are SNHLY and FYNNEI. The CDR3 contains 12 residues. V lost 4 bases, J lost 7 bases, and 10 bases lay in between. RNA fractions of 10%, 30% or 50% and about 17,000 to 1,000,000 sorted cells were the source of naive CD8 libraries. This clonotype turned up a few times. The TCR sequence derives from a human donor in good health. Some libraries in this study had Jurkat cell RNA spiked in. The sequenced sample consisted of naive CD8+ T cells from blood, with Jurkat cell RNA spiked in. Subset: FACS-sorted CD8+CD4-CCR7+CD45RA+ naive T cells. V is TRBV2 and J is TRBJ1-1, with D possibly matching TRBD1 (6 bases). CDR3 in DNA: TGTGCCAGCAGTGTAGACAGGAGTGAAGCTTTCTTT. This gives the protein CASSVDRSEAFF.